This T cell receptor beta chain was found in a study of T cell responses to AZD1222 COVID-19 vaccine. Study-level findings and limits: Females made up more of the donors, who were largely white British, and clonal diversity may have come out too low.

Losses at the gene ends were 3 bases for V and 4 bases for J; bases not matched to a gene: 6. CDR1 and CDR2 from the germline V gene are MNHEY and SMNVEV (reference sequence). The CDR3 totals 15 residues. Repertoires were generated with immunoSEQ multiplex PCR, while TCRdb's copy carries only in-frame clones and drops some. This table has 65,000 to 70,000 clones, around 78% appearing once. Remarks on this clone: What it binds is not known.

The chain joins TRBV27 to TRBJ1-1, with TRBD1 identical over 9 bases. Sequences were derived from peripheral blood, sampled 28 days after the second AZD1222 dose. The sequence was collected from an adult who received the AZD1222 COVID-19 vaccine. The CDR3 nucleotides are TGTGCCAGCAGTTTTAGGGGGACAGGGAGCACTGAAGCTTTCTTT. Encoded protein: CASSFRGTGSTEAFF.